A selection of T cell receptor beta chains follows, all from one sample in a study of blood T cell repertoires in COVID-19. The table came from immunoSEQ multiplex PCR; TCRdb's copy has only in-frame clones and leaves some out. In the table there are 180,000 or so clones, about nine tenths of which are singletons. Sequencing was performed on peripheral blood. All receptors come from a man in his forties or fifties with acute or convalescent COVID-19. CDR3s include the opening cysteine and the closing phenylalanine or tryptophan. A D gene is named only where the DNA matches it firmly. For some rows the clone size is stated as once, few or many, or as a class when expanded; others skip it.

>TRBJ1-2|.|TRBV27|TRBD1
CASSPGTGKGYGYTF
TGTGCCAGCAGTCCGGGGACAGGGAAAGGCTATGGCTACACCTTC
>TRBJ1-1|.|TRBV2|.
CASSDVQGRTEAFF
TGTGCCAGCAGTGACGTACAGGGTCGGACTGAAGCTTTCTTT
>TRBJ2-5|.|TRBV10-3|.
CAISELGGETQYF
TGTGCCATCAGTGAGTTGGGGGGAGAGACCCAGTACTTC
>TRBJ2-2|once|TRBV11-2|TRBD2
CASSSGGGPGTGELFF
TGTGCCAGCAGCTCAGGCGGGGGGCCGGGAACCGGGGAGCTGTTTTTT
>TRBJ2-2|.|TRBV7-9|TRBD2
CASSSTSGVNTGELFF
TGTGCCAGCAGCTCCACTAGCGGGGTGAACACCGGGGAGCTGTTTTTT
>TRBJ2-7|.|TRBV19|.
CASSIARDEQYF
TGTGCCAGTAGTATAGCCCGCGACGAGCAGTACTTC
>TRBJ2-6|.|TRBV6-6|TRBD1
CASSLLGTGLSGANVLTF
TGTGCCAGCAGTCTGCTTGGGACAGGGCTCTCTGGGGCCAACGTCCTGACTTTC
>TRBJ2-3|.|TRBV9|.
CASSVRSASRDTQYF
TGTGCCAGCAGCGTAAGGAGCGCGTCCCGGGATACGCAGTATTTT
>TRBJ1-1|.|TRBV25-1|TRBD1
CASRRTGKTEAFF
TGTGCCAGCAGGCGGACAGGGAAAACTGAAGCTTTCTTT
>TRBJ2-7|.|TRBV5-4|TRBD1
CASSGTTGAEQYF
TGTGCTAGCAGCGGTACGACAGGGGCCGAGCAGTACTTC
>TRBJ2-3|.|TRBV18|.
CASSPKASTDTQYF
TGTGCCAGCTCACCCAAAGCTAGCACAGATACGCAGTATTTT
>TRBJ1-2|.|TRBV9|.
CASSPSVGTRGFNYGYTF
TGTGCCAGCAGCCCCAGCGTAGGGACGCGGGGATTTAACTATGGCTACACCTTC
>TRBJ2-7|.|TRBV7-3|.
CASSPRVGPAYEQYF
TGTGCCAGCAGCCCCCGAGTGGGGCCAGCCTACGAGCAGTACTTC
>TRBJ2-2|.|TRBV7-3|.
CASSLPGGELFF
TGTGCCAGCAGCTTACCGGGCGGGGAGCTGTTTTTT
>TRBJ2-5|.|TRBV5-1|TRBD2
CASSRGGPETQYF
TGCGCCAGCAGCCGGGGGGGCCCGGAGACCCAGTACTTC
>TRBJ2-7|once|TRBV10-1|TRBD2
CASGHGGLPYEQYF
TGCGCCAGCGGACATGGGGGACTACCCTACGAGCAGTACTTC
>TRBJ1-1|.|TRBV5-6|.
CASTPGGGLALGTEAFF
TGTGCCAGCACCCCGGGGGGGGGTTTGGCCCTGGGAACTGAAGCTTTCTTT
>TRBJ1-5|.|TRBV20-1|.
CSASSWAGRTSANQPQHF
TGCAGTGCTAGTAGTTGGGCAGGGCGAACTAGCGCCAATCAGCCCCAGCATTTT
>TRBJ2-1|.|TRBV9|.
CASSVLTSSNEQFF
TGTGCCAGCAGCGTCCTGACTAGTTCGAATGAGCAGTTCTTC
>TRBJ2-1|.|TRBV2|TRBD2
CASSELGLAGGPQINNEQFF
TGTGCCAGCAGTGAACTAGGACTAGCGGGGGGGCCCCAGATAAACAATGAGCAGTTCTTC
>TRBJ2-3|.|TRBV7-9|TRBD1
CASSLATGTGSTDTQYF
TGTGCCAGCAGCTTAGCCACCGGGACAGGGAGCACAGATACGCAGTATTTT
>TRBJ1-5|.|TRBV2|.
CASSPPDYWQPQHF
TGTGCCAGCAGTCCCCCTGACTACTGGCAGCCCCAGCATTTT
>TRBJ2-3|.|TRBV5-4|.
CASSLESWLHTQYF
TGTGCCAGCAGCTTGGAATCTTGGCTCCATACGCAGTATTTT
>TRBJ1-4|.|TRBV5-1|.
CASSPQGNEKLFF
TGCGCCAGCAGCCCACAGGGTAATGAAAAACTGTTTTTT
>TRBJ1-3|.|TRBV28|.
CASSLRGLSGNTIYF
TGTGCCAGCAGTTTACGCGGACTCTCTGGAAACACCATATATTTT
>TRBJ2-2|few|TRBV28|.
CASIKPGGGTGELFF
TGTGCCAGCATTAAGCCCGGGGGAGGAACCGGGGAGCTGTTTTTT
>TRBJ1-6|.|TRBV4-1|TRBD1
CASSAEKPGTGNNSPLHF
TGCGCCAGCAGTGCAGAAAAACCCGGGACAGGCAACAATTCACCCCTCCACTTT
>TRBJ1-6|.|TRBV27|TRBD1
CASRTSRRDRATSSYNSPLHF
TGTGCCAGCAGAACCAGCCGCCGGGACAGGGCCACCAGCTCCTATAATTCACCCCTCCACTTT